In this sample, the clone carrying this T cell receptor (beta chain) turned up a few times. What it binds is not known. The CDR3 is made up of 15 amino acids. Germline assignment: CDR1 SGHTA and CDR2 FQGNSA. V lost 2 bases, J lost 5 bases, and 4 bases stayed unmatched. This entry is derived from a study of T cell repertoires in cytomegalovirus infection. Using its own MiXCR run on the reads, TCRdb lists one record per CDR3 protein. Altogether 550,000 to 700,000 distinct CDR3 sequences are present, approximately 40% being singletons, with the ten largest covering around 48%. This TCR came from a human donor in good health (CMV status not recorded). Some clones in this sample may be carry-over from other donors' samples. The rearrangement uses TRBV7-2 and TRBJ1-4; 8 nucleotides match TRBD1. Sequenced here: cultured PBMCs, sampled from culture after CMV antigen stimulation. This CDR3 is CASSLLGQENEKLFF. For the CDR3, the DNA is TGTGCCAGCAGCTTACTGGGACAGGAAAATGAAAAACTGTTTTTT. Filled out from reference TRBV7-2 and TRBJ1-4, the complete variable domain reads GAGVSQSPSNKVTEKGKDVELRCDPISGHTALYWYRQSLGQGLEFLIYFQGNSAPDKSGLPSDRFSAERTGGSVSTLTIQRTQQEDSAVYLCASSLLGQENEKLFFGSGTQLSVL.